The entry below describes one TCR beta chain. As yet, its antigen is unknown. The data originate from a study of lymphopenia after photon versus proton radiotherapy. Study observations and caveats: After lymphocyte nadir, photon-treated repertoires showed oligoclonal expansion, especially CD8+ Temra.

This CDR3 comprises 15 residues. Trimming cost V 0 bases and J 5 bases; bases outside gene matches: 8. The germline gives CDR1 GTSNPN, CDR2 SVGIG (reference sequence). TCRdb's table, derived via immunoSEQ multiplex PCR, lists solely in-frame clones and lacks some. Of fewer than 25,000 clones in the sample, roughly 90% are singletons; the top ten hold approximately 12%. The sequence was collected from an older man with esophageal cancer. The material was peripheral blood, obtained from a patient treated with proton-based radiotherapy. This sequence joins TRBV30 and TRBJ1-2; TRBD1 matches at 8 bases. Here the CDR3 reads CAWSVGRGLRYGYTF. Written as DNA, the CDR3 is TGTGCCTGGAGTGTAGGCAGGGGGCTTAGGTATGGCTACACCTTC. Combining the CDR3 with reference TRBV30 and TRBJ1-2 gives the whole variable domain SQTIHQWPATLVQPVGSPLSLECTVEGTSNPNLYWYRQAAGRGLQLLFYSVGIGQISSEVPQNLSASRPQDRQFILSSKKLLLSDSGFYLCAWSVGRGLRYGYTFGSGTRLTVV.